This entry describes one T cell receptor (beta chain). Antigen: not known. The length of the CDR3 is 15 residues. Method: immunoSEQ multiplex PCR; TCRdb's copy keeps in-frame clones and lacks some. This sample yields 100,000 to 150,000 clones, of which approximately 88% are seen a single time; approximately 4.2% belongs to the top ten. The data were obtained in a study of T cell responses to AZD1222 COVID-19 vaccine. Study-wide results and limits: Seropositivity was recorded at baseline in only 6 or 7 AZD1222 recipients.

This sequence joins TRBV21-1 and TRBJ2-2; the table gives TRBD1 as D, unverified against the DNA. TRBV21-1 represents a pseudogene. The sequence was obtained from an adult in good health. Source: peripheral blood, taken on day 0 of AZD1222 vaccination. The chain's CDR3 is CASSMGQGVIGELFF. The DNA for the CDR3 is TGTGCCAGCAGCATGGGACAGGGGGTTATCGGGGAGCTGTTTTTT.